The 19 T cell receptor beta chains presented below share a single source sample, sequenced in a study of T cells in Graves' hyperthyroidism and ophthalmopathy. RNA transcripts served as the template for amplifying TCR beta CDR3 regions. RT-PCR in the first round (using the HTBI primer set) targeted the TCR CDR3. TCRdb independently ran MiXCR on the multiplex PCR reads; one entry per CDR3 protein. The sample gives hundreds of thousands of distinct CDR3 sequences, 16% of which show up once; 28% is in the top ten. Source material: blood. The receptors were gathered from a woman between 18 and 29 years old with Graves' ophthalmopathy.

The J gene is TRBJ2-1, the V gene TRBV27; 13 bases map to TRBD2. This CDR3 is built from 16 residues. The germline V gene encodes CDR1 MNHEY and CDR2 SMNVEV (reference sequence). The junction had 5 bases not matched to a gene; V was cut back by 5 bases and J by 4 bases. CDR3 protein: CASSDGTSGIYNEQFF. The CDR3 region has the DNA TGTGCCAGCAGTGACGGGACTAGCGGGATTTACAATGAGCAGTTCTTC.

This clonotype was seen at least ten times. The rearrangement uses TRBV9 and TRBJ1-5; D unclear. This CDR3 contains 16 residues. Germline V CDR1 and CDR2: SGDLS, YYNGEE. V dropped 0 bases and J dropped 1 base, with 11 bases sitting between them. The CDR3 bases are TGTGCCAGCAGCGTAGCTTGTGGTTTGAGCAATCAGCCCCAGCATTTT. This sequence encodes CASSVACGLSNQPQHF.

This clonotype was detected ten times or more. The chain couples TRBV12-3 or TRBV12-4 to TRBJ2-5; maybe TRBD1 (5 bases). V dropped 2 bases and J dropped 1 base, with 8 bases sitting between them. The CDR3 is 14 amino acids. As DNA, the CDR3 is TGTGCCAGCAGTTTAACAGGATCCCAAGAGACCCAGTACTTC. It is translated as CASSLTGSQETQYF.

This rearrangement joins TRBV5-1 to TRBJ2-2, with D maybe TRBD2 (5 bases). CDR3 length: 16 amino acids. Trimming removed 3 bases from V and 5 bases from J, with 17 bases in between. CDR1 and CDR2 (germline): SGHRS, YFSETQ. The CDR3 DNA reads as TGCGCCAGCAGCTCGGGCCGGGGTGGAAAAACCGGGGAGCTGTTTTTT. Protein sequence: CASSSGRGGKTGELFF.

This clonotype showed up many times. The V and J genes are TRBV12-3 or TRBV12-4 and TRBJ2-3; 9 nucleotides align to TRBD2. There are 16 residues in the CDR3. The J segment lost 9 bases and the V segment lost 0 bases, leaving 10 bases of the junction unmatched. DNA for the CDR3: TGTGCCAGCAGTTTAGCGGCGGGGGGGATCGGTTGGACGCAGTATTTT. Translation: CASSLAAGGIGWTQYF.

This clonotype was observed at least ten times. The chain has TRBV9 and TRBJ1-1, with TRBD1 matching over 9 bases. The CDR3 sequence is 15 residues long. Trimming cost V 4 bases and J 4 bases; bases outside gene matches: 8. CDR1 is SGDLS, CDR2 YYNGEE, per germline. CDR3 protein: CASSPGGQGGTEAFF. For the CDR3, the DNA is TGTGCCAGCAGCCCCGGGGGACAGGGAGGCACTGAAGCTTTCTTT.

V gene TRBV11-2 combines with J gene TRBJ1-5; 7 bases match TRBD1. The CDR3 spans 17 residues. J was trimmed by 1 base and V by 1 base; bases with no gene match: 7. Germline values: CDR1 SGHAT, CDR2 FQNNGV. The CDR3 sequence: CASSLGQGGASNQPQHF. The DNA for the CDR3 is TGTGCCAGCAGCTTAGGGCAGGGGGGGGCGAGCAATCAGCCCCAGCATTTT.

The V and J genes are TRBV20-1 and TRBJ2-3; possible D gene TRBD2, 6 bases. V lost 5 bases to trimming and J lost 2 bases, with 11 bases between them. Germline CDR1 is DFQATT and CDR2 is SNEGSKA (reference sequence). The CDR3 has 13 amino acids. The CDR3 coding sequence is TGCAGTGCTCTACGGGAGCCCACAGATACGCAGTATTTT. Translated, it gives CSALREPTDTQYF.

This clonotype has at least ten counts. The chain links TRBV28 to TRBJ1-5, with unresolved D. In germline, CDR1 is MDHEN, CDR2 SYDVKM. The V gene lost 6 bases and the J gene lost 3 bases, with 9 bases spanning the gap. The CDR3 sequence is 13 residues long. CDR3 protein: CASSLPSNQPQHF. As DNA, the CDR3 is TGTGCCAGCAGCCTGCCCTCCAATCAGCCCCAGCATTTT.

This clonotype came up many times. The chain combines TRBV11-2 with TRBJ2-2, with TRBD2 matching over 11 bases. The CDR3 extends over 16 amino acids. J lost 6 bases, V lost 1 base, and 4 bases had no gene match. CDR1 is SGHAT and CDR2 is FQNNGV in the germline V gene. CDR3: CASSLVGSGRAGELFF. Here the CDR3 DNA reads TGTGCCAGCAGCTTAGTCGGTAGCGGGAGGGCCGGGGAGCTGTTTTTT.

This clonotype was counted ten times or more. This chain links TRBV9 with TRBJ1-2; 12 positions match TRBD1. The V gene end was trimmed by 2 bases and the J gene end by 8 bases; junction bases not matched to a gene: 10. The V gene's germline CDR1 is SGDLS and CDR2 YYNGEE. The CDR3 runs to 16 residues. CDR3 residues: CASSVGTGGIIGGYTF. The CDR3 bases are TGTGCCAGCAGCGTGGGGACAGGGGGCATAATAGGAGGCTACACCTTC.

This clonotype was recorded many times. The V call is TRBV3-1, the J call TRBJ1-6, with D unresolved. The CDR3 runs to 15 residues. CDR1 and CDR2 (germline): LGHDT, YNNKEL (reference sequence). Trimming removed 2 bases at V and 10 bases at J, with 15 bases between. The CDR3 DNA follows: TGTGCCAGCAGCCAAAGGGAGCCCGGGAGGTCACCCCTCCACTTT. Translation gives CASSQREPGRSPLHF. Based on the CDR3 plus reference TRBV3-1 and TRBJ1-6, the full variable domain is DTAVSQTPKYLVTQMGNDKSIKCEQNLGHDTMYWYKQDSKKFLKIMFSYNNKELIINETVPNRFSPKSPDKAHLNLHINSLELGDSAVYFCASSQREPGRSPLHFGNGTRLTVT.

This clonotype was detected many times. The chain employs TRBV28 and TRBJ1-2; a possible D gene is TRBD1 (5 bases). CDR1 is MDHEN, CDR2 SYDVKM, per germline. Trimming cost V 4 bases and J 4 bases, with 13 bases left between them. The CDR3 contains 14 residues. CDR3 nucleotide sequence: TGTGCCAGCAGTTCCCCCCAGGGTCCCTATGGCTACACCTTC. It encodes CASSSPQGPYGYTF.

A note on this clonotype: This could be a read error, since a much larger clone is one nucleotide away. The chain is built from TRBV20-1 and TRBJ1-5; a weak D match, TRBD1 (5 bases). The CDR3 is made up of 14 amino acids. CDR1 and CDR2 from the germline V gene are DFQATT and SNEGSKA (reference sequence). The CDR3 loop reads CSATTGTPSQPRHF. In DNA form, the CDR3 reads TGCAGTGCTACCACCGGGACGCCGTCTCAGCCCCGGCATTTT.

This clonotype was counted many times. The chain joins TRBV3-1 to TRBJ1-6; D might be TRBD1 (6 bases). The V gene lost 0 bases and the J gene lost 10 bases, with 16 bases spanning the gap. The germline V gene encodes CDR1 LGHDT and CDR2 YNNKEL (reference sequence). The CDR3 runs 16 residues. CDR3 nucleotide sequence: TGTGCCAGCAGCCAAGATCTGACGGGGGGGCTATCACCCCTCCACTTT. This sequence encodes CASSQDLTGGLSPLHF.

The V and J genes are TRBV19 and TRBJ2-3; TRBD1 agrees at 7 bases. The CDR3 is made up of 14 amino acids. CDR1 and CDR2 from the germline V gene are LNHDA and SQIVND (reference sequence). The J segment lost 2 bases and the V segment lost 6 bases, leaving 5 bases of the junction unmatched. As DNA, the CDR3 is TGTGCCAGTAGCCCTACAGGGGCCACAGATACGCAGTATTTT. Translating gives CASSPTGATDTQYF.

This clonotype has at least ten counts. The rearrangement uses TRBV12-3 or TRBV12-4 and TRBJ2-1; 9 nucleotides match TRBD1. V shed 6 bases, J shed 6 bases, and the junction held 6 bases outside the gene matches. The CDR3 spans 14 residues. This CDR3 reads CASRARDRANEQFF. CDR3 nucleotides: TGTGCCAGCAGGGCTAGGGACAGGGCCAATGAGCAGTTCTTC.

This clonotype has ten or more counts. The CDR3 coding sequence is TGTGCCAGCAGCACAGCAGGGAACACTGAAGCTTTCTTT. The encoded protein is CASSTAGNTEAFF. This chain connects TRBV7-3 to TRBJ1-1; D not resolved. This CDR3 is 13 amino acids long. The germline V gene encodes CDR1 SGHTA and CDR2 FQGTGA. With 5 bases removed from V and 1 base from J, the gap between germline ends came to 8 bases.

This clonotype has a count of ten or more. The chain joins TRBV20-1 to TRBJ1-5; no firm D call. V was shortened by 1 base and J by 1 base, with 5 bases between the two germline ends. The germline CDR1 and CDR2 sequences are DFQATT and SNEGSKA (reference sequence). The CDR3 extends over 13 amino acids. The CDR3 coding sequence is TGCAGTGCTAGAGGTAGCAGCAATCAGCCCCAGCATTTT. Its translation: CSARGSSNQPQHF.